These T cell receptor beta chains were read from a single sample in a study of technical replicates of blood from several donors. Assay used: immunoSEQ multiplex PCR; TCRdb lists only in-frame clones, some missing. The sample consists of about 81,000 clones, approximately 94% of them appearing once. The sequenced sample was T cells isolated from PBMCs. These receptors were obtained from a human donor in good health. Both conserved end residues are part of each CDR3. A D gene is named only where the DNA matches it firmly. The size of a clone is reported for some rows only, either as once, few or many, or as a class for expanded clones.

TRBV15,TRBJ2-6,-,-,TGTGCCACCAGCAGAGACAGGTCTGGGGCCAACGTCCTGACTTTC,CATSRDRSGANVLTF
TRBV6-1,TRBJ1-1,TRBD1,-,TGTGCCAGCAGTGAACAGGGGGCGGTGAACACTGAAGCTTTCTTT,CASSEQGAVNTEAFF
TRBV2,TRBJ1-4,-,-,TGTGCCACCAATGACGATGAAAAACTGTTTTTT,CATNDDEKLFF
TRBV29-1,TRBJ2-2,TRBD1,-,TGCAGCTCGTCGGGACAGGACACCGGGGAGCTGTTTTTT,CSSSGQDTGELFF
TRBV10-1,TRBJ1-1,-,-,TGCGCCAGCAGTGACTCGCCGTGCAGGGTCGTCACTGAAGCTTTCTTT,CASSDSPCRVVTEAFF
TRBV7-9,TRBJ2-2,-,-,TGTGCCAGCAGCCTGACTGCCGCGAACACCGGGGAGCTGTTTTTT,CASSLTAANTGELFF
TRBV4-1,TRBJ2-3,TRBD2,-,TGCGCCAGCAGTATCCCCCAAAGCGGGAGCGAAATGACAGATACGCAGTATTTT,CASSIPQSGSEMTDTQYF
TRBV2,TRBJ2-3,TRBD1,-,TGTGCCACCAGGACAGGGGGGATGGGTCTCGCAGATACGCAGTATTTT,CATRTGGMGLADTQYF
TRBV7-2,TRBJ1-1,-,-,TGTGCCAGCAGCTCGGCCCCGGGAACTGAAGCTTTCTTT,CASSSAPGTEAFF
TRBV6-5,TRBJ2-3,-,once,TGTGCCAGCAGTTACCGAGCCACAGATACGCAGTATTTT,CASSYRATDTQYF
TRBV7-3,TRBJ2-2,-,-,TGTGCCAGCAGCTTAACAGGGGGCACCGGGGAGCTGTTTTTT,CASSLTGGTGELFF
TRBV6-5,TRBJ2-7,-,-,TGTGCCAGCAGCAGACTAGACCAAGGTCGGTACGAGCAGTACTTC,CASSRLDQGRYEQYF
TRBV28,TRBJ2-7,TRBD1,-,TGTGCCAGCAATCGGTGGGACAGGGACTACGAGCAGTACTTC,CASNRWDRDYEQYF
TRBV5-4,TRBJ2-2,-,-,TGTGCCAGCAGCTTGCTAAACACCGGGGAGCTGTTTTTT,CASSLLNTGELFF
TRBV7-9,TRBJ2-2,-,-,TGTGCCAGCAGCTTAGAAGGGGACACCGGGGAGCTGTTTTTT,CASSLEGDTGELFF
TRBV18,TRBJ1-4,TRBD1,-,TGTGCCAGCTCACCACTGGGACAGTGGAATGAAAAACTGTTTTTT,CASSPLGQWNEKLFF
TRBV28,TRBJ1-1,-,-,TGTGCCAGCAGTTCATCGAACACTGAAGCTTTCTTT,CASSSSNTEAFF
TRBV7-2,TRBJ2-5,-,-,TGTGCCAGCAGCTTGACACTGCAAGAGACCCAGTACTTC,CASSLTLQETQYF